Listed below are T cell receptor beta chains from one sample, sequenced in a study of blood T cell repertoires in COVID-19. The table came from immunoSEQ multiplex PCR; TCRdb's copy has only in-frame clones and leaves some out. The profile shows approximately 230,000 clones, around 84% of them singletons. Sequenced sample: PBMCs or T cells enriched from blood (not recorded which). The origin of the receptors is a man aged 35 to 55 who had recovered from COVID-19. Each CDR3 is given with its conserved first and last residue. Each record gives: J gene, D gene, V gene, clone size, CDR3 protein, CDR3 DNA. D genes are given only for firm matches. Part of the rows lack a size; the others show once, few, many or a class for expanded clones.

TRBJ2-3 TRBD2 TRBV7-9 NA CASSSLGPLMRGGTDTQYF TGTGCCAGCAGCTCACTTGGGCCCCTTATGCGGGGGGGCACAGATACGCAGTATTTT
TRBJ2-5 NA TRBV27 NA CASSSRLVQETQYF TGTGCCAGCAGTTCCCGACTAGTCCAAGAGACCCAGTACTTC
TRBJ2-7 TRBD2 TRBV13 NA CASSLDGAGGSYEQYF TGTGCCAGCAGCTTAGACGGAGCGGGAGGGAGCTACGAGCAGTACTTC
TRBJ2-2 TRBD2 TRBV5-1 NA CASSPGLAGVTGELFF TGCGCCAGCAGCCCGGGACTAGCGGGAGTTACCGGGGAGCTGTTTTTT
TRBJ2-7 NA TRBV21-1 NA CASSKETSGGASSYEQYF TGTGCCAGCAGCAAAGAAACTAGCGGGGGGGCAAGCTCCTACGAGCAGTACTTC
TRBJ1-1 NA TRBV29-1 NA CSVEGGREITEAFF TGCAGCGTTGAAGGGGGACGGGAGATCACTGAAGCTTTCTTT
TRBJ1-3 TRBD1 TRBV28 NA CASSTGGGRKETIYF TGTGCCAGCAGCACAGGGGGGGGGCGAAAGGAAACCATATATTTT
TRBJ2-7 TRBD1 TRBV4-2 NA CASSPGQRSYEQYF TGTGCCAGCAGCCCGGGACAGAGAAGCTACGAGCAGTACTTC
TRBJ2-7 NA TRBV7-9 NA CASSHRGGGVYEQYF TGTGCCAGCAGCCATCGGGGAGGGGGTGTGTACGAGCAGTACTTC
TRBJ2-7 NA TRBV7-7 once CASSLYAGKAYEQYF TGTGCCAGCAGCTTATATGCAGGGAAAGCCTACGAGCAGTACTTC
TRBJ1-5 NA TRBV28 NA CASAEYRSSNQPQHF TGTGCCAGCGCTGAGTACAGGAGTAGCAATCAGCCCCAGCATTTT
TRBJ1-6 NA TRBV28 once CASSLLGGNSPLHF TGTGCCAGCAGTTTATTAGGGGGAAATTCACCCCTCCACTTT
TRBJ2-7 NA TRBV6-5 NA CASKLQGRVYF TGTGCCAGCAAGTTGCAGGGGAGGGTCTACTTC
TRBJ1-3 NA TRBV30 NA CAWSVLHSGNTIYF TGTGCCTGGAGTGTACTACACTCTGGAAACACCATATATTTT
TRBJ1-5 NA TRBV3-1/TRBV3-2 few CASSQDGNQPQHF TGTGCCAGCAGCCAAGACGGGAATCAGCCCCAGCATTTT
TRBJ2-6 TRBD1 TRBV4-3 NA CASSQSQGHGANVLTF TGCGCCAGCAGCCAATCACAGGGGCACGGGGCCAACGTCCTGACTTTC
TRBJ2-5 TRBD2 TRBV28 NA CALSAAGGGETQYF TGTGCCCTCTCAGCGGCGGGAGGGGGTGAGACCCAGTACTTC
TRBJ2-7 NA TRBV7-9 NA CASSLLDLEGSEQYF TGTGCCAGCAGCTTACTAGATCTAGAGGGCTCCGAGCAGTACTTC
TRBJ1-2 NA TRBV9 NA CASSVGQGTYGYTF TGTGCCAGCAGCGTAGGGCAGGGAACCTATGGCTACACCTTC